The 14 T cell receptor beta chains given below trace back to one sample, sequenced in a study of cytomegalovirus exposure and HLA in healthy donors. The PCR employed 60 Vbeta primers together with 13 Jbeta primers. Only in-frame clones appear in the TCRdb table, and some are missing; sequencing was by immunoSEQ multiplex PCR. The sample lists about 170,000 clones, approximately 80% occurring once. Material: PBMCs. Receptor source: a woman in her 50s in good health and CMV-seropositive.

For the CDR3, the DNA is TGTGCCAATAGCCGGGACAGCCCCGGTGACACTGAAGCTTTCTTT. Amino acids: CANSRDSPGDTEAFF. The chain is built from TRBV19 and TRBJ1-1; 7 bases match TRBD1. Germline lookup yields CDR1 LNHDA and CDR2 SQIVND (reference sequence). This CDR3 is built from 15 residues. J was trimmed by 3 bases and V by 10 bases; bases with no gene match: 14.

The V and J genes are TRBV6-4 and TRBJ2-6, with 7 bases lining up with TRBD1. The V gene end was trimmed by 5 bases and the J gene end by 3 bases; junction bases not matched to a gene: 7. The CDR3 extends over 16 amino acids. Per the germline V gene, CDR1 is MRHNA and CDR2 is SNTAGT. CDR3 sequence: CASSPDRAVGANVLTF. The CDR3 coding sequence is TGTGCCAGCAGTCCCGACAGGGCTGTTGGGGCCAACGTCCTGACTTTC.

The chain joins TRBV9 to TRBJ2-2, with 13 bases fitting TRBD2. The CDR3 has 16 residues. The germline V gene has CDR1 SGDLS and CDR2 YYNGEE. The J segment lost 4 bases and the V segment lost 3 bases, leaving 3 bases of the junction unmatched. This CDR3 is CASSGRLAGGTGELFF. CDR3 bases: TGTGCCAGCAGCGGACGACTAGCGGGAGGCACCGGGGAGCTGTTTTTT.

The chain couples TRBV5-1 to TRBJ1-5; 10 nucleotides align to TRBD1. CDR3 size: 15 residues. Per the germline V gene, CDR1 is SGHRS and CDR2 is YFSETQ. J lost 2 bases, V lost 5 bases, and 4 bases had no gene match. The CDR3 loop is CASRPGTGGNQPQHF. CDR3 bases: TGCGCCAGCAGACCCGGGACAGGGGGCAATCAGCCCCAGCATTTT.

This clone was recorded only once. One end of the junction is discordant with germline, which a read error may explain. The chain couples TRBV29-1 to TRBJ1-6, with D maybe TRBD1 (5 bases). The CDR3 has 14 residues. Germline values: CDR1 SQVTM, CDR2 ANQGSEA. The CDR3 nucleotides read TGCAGCGCTAGCGACAGCTCCCATAATTCACCCCTCCACTTT. It translates to CSASDSSHNSPLHF. The full variable domain, rest sourced from reference TRBV29-1 and TRBJ1-6, is SAVISQKPSRDICQRGTSLTIQCQVDSQVTMMFWYRQQPGQSLTLIATANQGSEATYESGFVIDKFPISRPNLTFSTLTVSNMSPEDSSIYLCSASDSSHNSPLHFGNGTRLTVT.

This chain joins TRBV5-1 and TRBJ1-2, with D possibly TRBD1 on 6 matching bases. From germline, CDR1 is SGHRS and CDR2 YFSETQ. This CDR3 is 14 amino acids long. The V gene lost 3 bases and the J gene lost 3 bases, with 12 bases spanning the gap. The chain's CDR3 is CASSSLPGDYGYTF. DNA for the CDR3: TGCGCCAGCAGCTCCCTCCCAGGGGACTATGGCTACACCTTC.

The gene calls are TRBV5-1 and TRBJ2-4, with D unclear. This CDR3 is 15 amino acids long. Between the trimmed V and J ends, which lost 4 bases and 4 bases, there was a span of 15 bases. Germline V gene data show CDR1 as SGHRS and CDR2 as YFSETQ. CDR3 region: CASSPSPEQKNIQYF. The CDR3 nucleotides are TGCGCCAGCAGCCCCTCCCCGGAACAGAAAAACATTCAGTACTTC. The entire variable domain, with the rest obtained from reference TRBV5-1 and TRBJ2-4, is as follows: KAGVTQTPRYLIKTRGQQVTLSCSPISGHRSVSWYQQTPGQGLQFLFEYFSETQRNKGNFPGRFSGRQFSNSRSEMNVSTLELGDSALYLCASSPSPEQKNIQYFGAGTRLSVL.

V usage is TRBV29-1 and J usage is TRBJ2-5, with TRBD1 matching over 9 bases. Germline V gives CDR1 SQVTM, CDR2 ANQGSEA. Trimming took 8 bases from V and 4 from J; bases not matched to a gene: 11. CDR3 length: 14 residues. The CDR3 DNA is TGCAGCACTGACTCGGACAGGGGAAGAGAGACCCAGTACTTC. Amino acids: CSTDSDRGRETQYF. Full variable domain (outside the CDR3, taken from reference TRBV29-1 and TRBJ2-5): SAVISQKPSRDICQRGTSLTIQCQVDSQVTMMFWYRQQPGQSLTLIATANQGSEATYESGFVIDKFPISRPNLTFSTLTVSNMSPEDSSIYLCSTDSDRGRETQYFGPGTRLLVL.

The chain uses TRBV6-5 and TRBJ1-5; TRBD1 might be the D (5 bases). V was clipped by 2 bases and J by 7 bases, with 15 bases between them. This CDR3 spans 15 amino acids. The germline CDR1 and CDR2 sequences are MNHEY and SVGAGI. CDR3 region: CASSYGRTGGQPQHF. In nucleotides, the CDR3 is TGTGCCAGCAGTTACGGGAGAACAGGAGGGCAGCCCCAGCATTTT.

The chain uses TRBV7-2 and TRBJ2-5, with 7 bases lining up with TRBD2. This CDR3 region has 15 residues. Germline V gene data show CDR1 as SGHTA and CDR2 as FQGNSA. V trimming: 2 bases; J trimming: 2 bases; junction bases outside the gene matches: 5. CDR3 sequence: CASSLRRGSQETQYF. The CDR3 DNA reads as TGTGCCAGCAGCTTACGGCGGGGGTCTCAAGAGACCCAGTACTTC. Together with reference TRBV7-2 and TRBJ2-5, the CDR3 gives the full variable domain: GAGVSQSPSNKVTEKGKDVELRCDPISGHTALYWYRQSLGQGLEFLIYFQGNSAPDKSGLPSDRFSAERTGGSVSTLTIQRTQQEDSAVYLCASSLRRGSQETQYFGPGTRLLVL.

V gene TRBV5-1 combines with J gene TRBJ2-7; TRBD2 agrees at 13 bases. The CDR3 totals 16 residues. Germline loops: CDR1 SGHRS, CDR2 YFSETQ. V lost 4 bases, J lost 0 bases, and 4 bases stayed unmatched. The CDR3 spells CASSTTSGRASYEQYF. The CDR3 coding sequence is TGCGCCAGCAGCACTACTAGCGGGAGGGCCTCCTACGAGCAGTACTTC.

The chain uses TRBV4-3 and TRBJ2-1; TRBD2 matches 7 bases. V lost 3 bases to trimming and J lost 2 bases; unmatched junction nucleotides: 7. Germline V CDR1 and CDR2: LGHNA, YSLEER. The CDR3 is 16 amino acids. CDR3 DNA sequence: TGCGCCAGCAGCCACGGGGGTGCGGGGGCCTACAATGAGCAGTTCTTC. Protein: CASSHGGAGAYNEQFF.

The rearrangement links TRBV5-6 to TRBJ2-2; tentative D call: TRBD1 (5 bases). Germline assignment: CDR1 SGHDT and CDR2 YYEEEE. V was pared by 3 bases and J by 3 bases, with 12 bases between. This CDR3 contains 15 residues. The DNA of the CDR3 is TGTGCCAGCAGCTCAGGGCCTACCTACACCGGGGAGCTGTTTTTT. The encoded protein is CASSSGPTYTGELFF.

By share, this clone counts as medium-sized (0.01 to 0.1%). The chain carries TRBV25-1 and TRBJ2-7; D possibly corresponds to TRBD2 (6 bases). Trimming shortened V by 3 bases and J by 5 bases, and 11 bases separated the two germline ends. CDR1 is MGHDK and CDR2 is SYGVNS in the germline V gene. The CDR3 runs to 13 residues. Here the CDR3 reads CASSDAGRDEQYF. The CDR3, as DNA: TGTGCCAGCAGTGACGCGGGACGCGACGAGCAGTACTTC.